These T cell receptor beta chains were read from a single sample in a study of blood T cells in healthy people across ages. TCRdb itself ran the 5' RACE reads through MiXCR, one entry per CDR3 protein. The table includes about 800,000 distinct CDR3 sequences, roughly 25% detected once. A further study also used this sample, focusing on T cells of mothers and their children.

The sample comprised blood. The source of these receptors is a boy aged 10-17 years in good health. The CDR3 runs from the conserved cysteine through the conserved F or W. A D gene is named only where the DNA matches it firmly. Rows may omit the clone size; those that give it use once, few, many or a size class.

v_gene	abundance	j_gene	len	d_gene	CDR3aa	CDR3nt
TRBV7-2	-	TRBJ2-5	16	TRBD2	CASSLVGGGAAETQYF	TGTGCCAGCAGCTTAGTTGGCGGGGGGGCCGCAGAGACCCAGTACTTC
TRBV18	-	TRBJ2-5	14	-	CASSPTGQQETQYF	TGTGCCAGCTCACCGACCGGACAGCAAGAGACCCAGTACTTC
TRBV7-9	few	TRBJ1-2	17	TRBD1	CASSTPIGQEINYGYTF	TGTGCCAGCAGCACCCCGATTGGACAGGAGATTAACTATGGCTACACCTTC
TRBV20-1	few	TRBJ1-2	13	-	CSARDGQGYGYTF	TGCAGTGCTAGAGATGGGCAGGGCTATGGCTACACCTTC
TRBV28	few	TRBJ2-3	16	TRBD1	CASSPPRQGATDTQYF	TGTGCCAGCAGTCCCCCCCGACAGGGTGCCACAGATACGCAGTATTTT
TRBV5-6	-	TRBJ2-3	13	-	CASSLAAGDTQYF	TGTGCCAGCAGCTTGGCCGCGGGAGATACGCAGTATTTT
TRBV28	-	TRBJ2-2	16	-	CTSSFRTGFNTGELFF	TGTACCAGCAGTTTCCGAACAGGGTTCAACACCGGGGAGCTGTTTTTT
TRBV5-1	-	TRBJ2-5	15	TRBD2	CASSFGGGGRETQYF	TGCGCCAGCAGCTTTGGAGGCGGGGGGCGTGAGACCCAGTACTTC
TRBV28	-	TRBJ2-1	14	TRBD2	CASSSGGGNNEQFF	TGTGCCAGCAGTAGCGGGGGGGGCAACAATGAGCAGTTCTTC
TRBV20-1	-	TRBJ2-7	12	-	CSAMRTTSQQYF	TGCAGTGCCATGCGTACGACATCACAGCAGTACTTC
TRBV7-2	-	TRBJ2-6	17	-	CASSPELGVPGANVLTF	TGTGCCAGCAGCCCCGAGTTGGGGGTACCTGGGGCCAACGTCCTGACTTTC
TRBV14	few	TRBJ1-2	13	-	CASSLYGADGYTF	TGTGCCAGCAGCCTCTACGGGGCGGATGGCTACACCTTC
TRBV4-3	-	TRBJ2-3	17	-	CASSQDRGLTSTDTQYF	TGCGCCAGCAGCCAAGATCGCGGACTCACTAGCACAGATACGCAGTATTTT
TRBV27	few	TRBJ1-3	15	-	CASSLGGSSGNTIYF	TGTGCCAGCAGTTTAGGGGGCTCATCTGGAAACACCATATATTTT
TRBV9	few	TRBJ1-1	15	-	CASSVGPLLNTEAFF	TGTGCCAGCAGCGTAGGGCCGCTTTTGAACACTGAAGCTTTCTTT
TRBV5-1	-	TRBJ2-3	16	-	CASSLGYGGNTDTQYF	TGCGCCAGCAGCTTGGGGTACGGCGGAAACACAGATACGCAGTATTTT
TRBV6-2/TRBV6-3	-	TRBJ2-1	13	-	CASSTGSYNEQFF	TGTGCCAGCAGTACGGGCAGCTACAATGAGCAGTTCTTC
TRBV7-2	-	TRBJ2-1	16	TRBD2	CASSLMAGGSYNEQFF	TGTGCCAGCAGCTTAATGGCGGGGGGTTCTTACAATGAGCAGTTCTTC
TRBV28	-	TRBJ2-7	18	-	CATNRLGKPGHASSEQYF	TGTGCCACCAATCGCCTAGGTAAACCGGGCCATGCATCCTCCGAGCAGTACTTC
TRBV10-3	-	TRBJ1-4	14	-	CAISEDRPNEKLFF	TGTGCCATCAGTGAGGACCGACCAAATGAAAAACTGTTTTTT
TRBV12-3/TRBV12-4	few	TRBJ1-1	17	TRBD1	CASSTVGTGIMNTEAFF	TGTGCCAGCAGCACGGTCGGGACAGGGATTATGAACACTGAAGCTTTCTTT
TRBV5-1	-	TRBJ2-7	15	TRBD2	CASSPEASGSYEQYF	TGCGCCAGCAGCCCAGAGGCTAGCGGGAGTTACGAGCAGTACTTC
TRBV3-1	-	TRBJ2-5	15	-	CASRPPDRYQETQYF	TGTGCCAGCAGGCCCCCGGACAGATACCAAGAGACCCAGTACTTC